These 32 T cell receptor beta chains came from one sample sequenced in a study of blood T cell repertoires in COVID-19. Method: immunoSEQ multiplex PCR; TCRdb's copy keeps in-frame clones and lacks some. Among 450,000 or so clones listed, approximately 90% were seen once. Specimen: peripheral blood. Every receptor here comes from a man between 18 and 29 years old with COVID-19, enrolled during active disease.

The chain joins TRBV7-9 to TRBJ2-3; the match to TRBD1 covers 9 bases. V gave up 8 bases and J gave up 4 bases; unmatched junction bases: 7. The CDR3 sequence is 14 residues long. Germline loops: CDR1 SEHNR, CDR2 FQNEAQ (reference sequence). The CDR3 loop is CASSPGQGSDTQYF. The CDR3 DNA reads as TGTGCCAGCTCCCCGGGACAGGGATCAGATACGCAGTATTTT.

V usage is TRBV6-5 and J usage is TRBJ1-4, with D possibly TRBD1 on 5 matching bases. CDR1 is MNHEY and CDR2 is SVGAGI in the germline V gene. Between the trimmed V and J ends, which lost 8 bases and 2 bases, there was a span of 12 bases. This CDR3 is 14 amino acids long. The CDR3 here is CASLGDSTNEKLFF. CDR3 sequence (DNA): TGTGCCAGCCTAGGGGACTCTACTAATGAAAAACTGTTTTTT.

This chain uses TRBV29-1 with TRBJ2-1, with 7 nucleotides matching TRBD2. The V gene's germline CDR1 is SQVTM and CDR2 ANQGSEA. The length of the CDR3 is 15 residues. V lost 3 bases and J lost 0; bases outside the gene matches: 5. CDR3 amino acids: CSVDQGGSSYNEQFF. The CDR3, as DNA: TGCAGCGTTGATCAGGGCGGGAGCTCCTACAATGAGCAGTTCTTC.

In its sample, this clone was seen once. This chain links TRBV4-1 with TRBJ2-2; a weak D match, TRBD2 (5 bases). The V and J ends lost 0 bases and 1 base respectively, with 12 bases between them. In germline, CDR1 is MGHRA, CDR2 YSYEKL. The CDR3 consists of 17 residues. The CDR3 loop is CASSQDPASLNTGELFF. CDR3 coding DNA: TGCGCCAGCAGCCAAGATCCCGCTAGCTTGAACACCGGGGAGCTGTTTTTT.

The V call is TRBV9, the J call TRBJ2-7; D is uncertain. Trimming shortened V by 7 bases and J by 2 bases, and 7 bases separated the two germline ends. Germline CDR1 and CDR2: SGDLS and YYNGEE. This CDR3 is built from 11 residues. This chain's CDR3 is CASGSTYEQYF. The CDR3 coding sequence is TGTGCCAGCGGCTCCACCTACGAGCAGTACTTC.

A single count supports this clone. The rearrangement uses TRBV27 and TRBJ2-1, with D tentatively TRBD2 (5 bases). V was trimmed by 3 bases and J by 2 bases, leaving 11 bases between them. The CDR3 runs to 15 residues. From germline, CDR1 is MNHEY and CDR2 SMNVEV (reference sequence). The CDR3 DNA reads TGTGCCAGCAGTTTGTATAGCGACCCCTACAATGAGCAGTTCTTC. As protein: CASSLYSDPYNEQFF.

The rearrangement links TRBV2 to TRBJ1-6; 7 positions agree with TRBD1. The J segment lost 0 bases and the V segment lost 7 bases, leaving 3 bases of the junction unmatched. The CDR3 is made up of 15 amino acids. Germline V gene lookup returns CDR1 SNHLY and CDR2 FYNNEI. CDR3 region: CASKTGSSYNSPLHF. CDR3 sequence (DNA): TGTGCCAGCAAGACAGGGAGCTCCTATAATTCACCCCTCCACTTT. Complete variable domain (other parts from reference TRBV2 and TRBJ1-6): EPEVTQTPSHQVTQMGQEVILRCVPISNHLYFYWYRQILGQKVEFLVSFYNNEISEKSEIFDDQFSVERPDGSNFTLKIRSTKLEDSAMYFCASKTGSSYNSPLHFGNGTRLTVT.

This clone was seen a single time. J is TRBJ1-1 and V is TRBV11-3; D may be TRBD1 (5 bases). This CDR3 is 13 amino acids long. Trimming cost V 1 base and J 7 bases, with 10 bases left between them. Germline V lookup: CDR1 SGHNT, CDR2 YENEEA. The CDR3 DNA sequence: TGTGCCAGCAGCTTAGTACAGGTTGGTGAAGCTTTCTTT. Residues: CASSLVQVGEAFF.

DNA of the CDR3: TGTGCCAGCAGCCCATACACAGGGTCCAGTGTATTCGCCGGGGAGCTGTTTTTT. As protein: CASSPYTGSSVFAGELFF. V and J are TRBV5-8 and TRBJ2-2; D might be TRBD1 (6 bases). This CDR3 spans 18 amino acids. V lost 4 bases and J 6 bases, leaving 25 bases between the germline ends. Germline V lookup: CDR1 SGHTS, CDR2 YDEGEE.

CDR3 sequence (DNA): TGTGCCAGCAGCCTAACCGGGACAGGGACACGGAACACCGGGGAGCTGTTTTTT. It translates to CASSLTGTGTRNTGELFF. This chain uses TRBV4-2 with TRBJ2-2; 9 bases are a match to TRBD1. Per the germline V gene, CDR1 is LGHNA and CDR2 is YNFKEQ. The CDR3 is made up of 18 amino acids. With 4 bases clipped from V and 1 base from J, the junction kept 10 bases outside the gene matches.

The J gene is TRBJ1-1, the V gene TRBV6-5; 10 bases are shared with TRBD1. The V segment lost 7 bases and the J segment 2 bases; nucleotides outside the gene matches: 4. The length of the CDR3 is 14 residues. Germline CDR1 and CDR2: MNHEY and SVGAGI. CDR3 protein: CASKRDRGNTEAFF. CDR3 DNA: TGTGCCAGCAAGCGGGACAGGGGAAACACTGAAGCTTTCTTT.

The rearrangement uses TRBV7-8 and TRBJ1-5, with D possibly matching TRBD1 (5 bases). Germline V gene lookup returns CDR1 SGHVS and CDR2 FQNEAQ. The CDR3 has 15 residues. Trimming left V 2 bases short and J 4 bases short, with 12 bases between. The CDR3 DNA follows: TGTGCCAGCAGCTTATCTGGCGGGGGTAATCAGCCCCAGCATTTT. This codes for CASSLSGGGNQPQHF. Combining the CDR3 with reference TRBV7-8 and TRBJ1-5 gives the whole variable domain GAGVSQSPRYKVAKRGQDVALRCDPISGHVSLFWYQQALGQGPEFLTYFQNEAQLDKSGLPSDRFFAERPEGSVSTLKIQRTQQEDSAVYLCASSLSGGGNQPQHFGDGTRLSIL.

This rearrangement joins TRBV2 to TRBJ2-2; tentative D call: TRBD1 (6 bases). CDR1 is SNHLY and CDR2 is FYNNEI in the germline V gene. Trimming shortened V by 4 bases and J by 4 bases, and 10 bases separated the two germline ends. The CDR3 contains 14 residues. The CDR3 spells CASSVQGGTGELFF. In DNA, the CDR3 is TGTGCCAGCAGTGTACAGGGTGGCACCGGGGAGCTGTTTTTT.

The CDR3 DNA follows: TGTGCCAGCAGTGACTCTGGGACTAGCATCACAGATACGCAGTATTTT. This sequence encodes CASSDSGTSITDTQYF. V and J are TRBV2 and TRBJ2-3; TRBD2 matches at 9 bases. The CDR3 totals 16 residues. Trimming cost V 3 bases and J 2 bases; bases outside gene matches: 6. CDR1 and CDR2 (germline): SNHLY, FYNNEI.

This chain connects TRBV14 to TRBJ2-1, with D maybe TRBD2 (5 bases). The V gene lost 2 bases and the J gene lost 1 base, with 9 bases spanning the gap. The CDR3 contains 15 residues. Germline assignment: CDR1 SGHDN and CDR2 FVKESK. Here the CDR3 reads CASSQISGSYNEQFF. The CDR3 DNA sequence: TGTGCCAGCAGCCAAATCAGCGGTTCCTACAATGAGCAGTTCTTC.

V gene TRBV19 combines with J gene TRBJ1-5; possible D gene TRBD1, 5 bases. This CDR3 region has 13 residues. With 8 bases removed from V and 7 bases from J, the gap between germline ends came to 15 bases. Germline V gene data show CDR1 as LNHDA and CDR2 as SQIVND (reference sequence). The CDR3 loop is CASRSPGGQPQHF. The CDR3 bases are TGTGCCAGTCGCTCCCCGGGGGGACAGCCCCAGCATTTT.

The genes are TRBV6-5 and TRBJ1-6; no definite D call. V was trimmed by 2 bases and J by 5 bases, leaving 10 bases between them. The CDR3 totals 15 residues. Germline CDR1 MNHEY, CDR2 SVGAGI. CDR3 amino acids: CASSYTRRDNSPLHF. The CDR3 nucleotides read TGTGCCAGCAGTTACACACGGAGAGATAATTCACCCCTCCACTTT.

The chain uses TRBV28 and TRBJ2-3, with TRBD2 as a possible D gene (6 bases). Looked up from germline, CDR1 is MDHEN and CDR2 is SYDVKM. CDR3 length: 12 amino acids. DNA for the CDR3: TGTTCCTGGGGGGATGGCGCAGATACGCAGTATTTT. Translation gives CSWGDGADTQYF.

This rearrangement joins TRBV6-6 to TRBJ2-2, with D possibly being TRBD2 (6 bases). CDR3 length: 14 residues. Germline V gene sequence: CDR1 MNHNY, CDR2 SVGAGI (reference sequence). Trimming took off 5 bases at V and 4 bases at J, with 11 bases between the two ends. Here the CDR3 DNA reads TGTGCCAGCAGTCCCGGGGGAGTCACCGGGGAGCTGTTTTTT. This translates into CASSPGGVTGELFF.

This clone was observed once. The V gene is TRBV11-2, the J gene TRBJ2-3, with 12 bases identical to TRBD2. From germline, CDR1 is SGHAT and CDR2 FQNNGV. CDR3 size: 17 residues. V lost 2 bases to trimming and J lost 1 base; unmatched junction nucleotides: 4. This CDR3 reads CASSLLAGGPGTDTQYF. The DNA for the CDR3 is TGTGCCAGCAGCTTACTAGCGGGAGGGCCGGGCACAGATACGCAGTATTTT.

The chain is built from TRBV5-4 and TRBJ2-7; TRBD1 agrees at 9 bases. Germline lookup yields CDR1 SGHNT and CDR2 YYREEE (reference sequence). This CDR3 spans 14 amino acids. V was clipped by 3 bases and J by 3 bases; unmatched bases: 4. Here the CDR3 DNA reads TGTGCCAGCAGCTCCGGGACAGGGCTCTACGAGCAGTACTTC. The encoded protein is CASSSGTGLYEQYF.

The V call is TRBV11-2, the J call TRBJ2-7; possible D gene TRBD1, 6 bases. This CDR3 comprises 14 residues. The germline V gene has CDR1 SGHAT and CDR2 FQNNGV. The ends were cut back, 5 bases at V and 2 bases at J, with 13 bases in the middle. CDR3 residues: CASSGGYQTYEQYF. For the CDR3, the DNA is TGTGCCAGCAGCGGGGGCTATCAAACCTACGAGCAGTACTTC.

The J gene is TRBJ2-7, the V gene TRBV5-4; weak D call: TRBD1 (7 bases). V was cut by 4 bases and J by 3 bases, with 20 bases left in between. The length of the CDR3 is 16 residues. CDR1 is SGHNT, CDR2 YYREEE, per germline (reference sequence). DNA of the CDR3: TGTGCCAGCAGCCCCCCGGGGCAGGGGGGTTACTACGAGCAGTACTTC. It yields the protein CASSPPGQGGYYEQYF.

V gene TRBV21-1 combines with J gene TRBJ1-3; the D call TRBD1 from the table was never checked on the DNA. TRBV21-1 is an annotated pseudogene. The CDR3 sequence is 16 residues long. The CDR3 here is CASSHRAGSGGNTIYF. The DNA for the CDR3 is TGTGCCAGCAGCCACAGGGCTGGTTCGGGTGGAAACACCATATATTTT.

This clone was seen only once. The V call is TRBV27, the J call TRBJ1-1; D perhaps matches TRBD1 (5 bases). This CDR3 comprises 13 residues. V was trimmed by 5 bases and J by 0 bases, leaving 7 bases between them. Germline CDR1 and CDR2: MNHEY and SMNVEV (reference sequence). The CDR3 coding sequence is TGTGCCAGCAGTACAGGTATGAACACTGAAGCTTTCTTT. Encoded protein: CASSTGMNTEAFF.

The V and J genes are TRBV18 and TRBJ2-3; 7 bases line up with TRBD1. This CDR3 region has 18 residues. Germline loops: CDR1 KGHSH, CDR2 LQKENI. Unmatched junction bases numbered 14, after V lost 2 bases and J lost 3 bases. CDR3 nucleotides: TGTGCCAGCTCACCAACGGTGCCCCGACAGGGCCCAACAGATACGCAGTATTTT. Protein: CASSPTVPRQGPTDTQYF.

The chain has TRBV12-3 or TRBV12-4 and TRBJ2-7; D remains unclear. Trimming removed 4 bases at V and 2 bases at J, with 6 bases between. CDR3 length: 12 amino acids. The CDR3 sequence is CASSSHAYEQYF. In nucleotides, the CDR3 is TGTGCCAGCAGTTCCCATGCCTACGAGCAGTACTTC.

The chain has TRBV11-2 and TRBJ2-5; D is unclear. Trimming removed 2 bases from V and 3 bases from J, with 10 bases in between. The CDR3 totals 14 residues. Germline V CDR1 and CDR2: SGHAT, FQNNGV. The DNA for the CDR3 is TGTGCCAGCAGCTTAAGGTCTAGTGAAGAGACCCAGTACTTC. The encoded protein is CASSLRSSEETQYF.

The chain joins TRBV4-1 to TRBJ2-3, with 8 positions matching TRBD2. J was trimmed by 9 bases and V by 0 bases; bases with no gene match: 8. Germline CDR1 is MGHRA and CDR2 is YSYEKL. The CDR3 extends over 15 amino acids. The CDR3 here is CASSQDRSGSTTQYF. CDR3 bases: TGCGCCAGCAGCCAAGATCGAAGCGGGAGTACCACGCAGTATTTT.

The chain is built from TRBV27 and TRBJ2-7; maybe TRBD2 (5 bases). V was pared by 3 bases and J by 9 bases, with 21 bases between. This CDR3 is 15 amino acids long. CDR1 and CDR2 from the germline V gene are MNHEY and SMNVEV (reference sequence). The CDR3 coding sequence is TGTGCCAGCAGTTTTTCCGGGATTTCTCCCACGGGGCAGTACTTC. Translated: CASSFSGISPTGQYF.

The chain carries TRBV6-6 and TRBJ2-7, with TRBD1 matching 8 bases. Germline loops: CDR1 MNHNY, CDR2 SVGAGI (reference sequence). This CDR3 has 15 residues. Trimming at V came to 6 bases and at J to 0 bases, leaving 7 bases not matched to a gene. The CDR3 sequence: CASRDRVVSSYEQYF. CDR3 in DNA: TGTGCCAGCAGGGACAGGGTTGTATCCTCCTACGAGCAGTACTTC.

V gene TRBV6-1 combines with J gene TRBJ2-1; 9 nucleotides align to TRBD2. Germline-derived CDR1 and CDR2 are MNHNS and SASEGT. With V trimmed by 6 bases and J by 5 bases, 8 bases remained unmatched. The CDR3 runs 15 residues. This chain's CDR3 is CASSDRAGGDNEQFF. CDR3 nucleotides: TGTGCCAGCAGCGACCGGGCGGGGGGGGACAATGAGCAGTTCTTC.